This TCR beta chain was identified in a study of CD4 T cells in relation to SARS-CoV-2 and coronaviruses. This clone has only a few counts. Its antigen remains unidentified. Data came from immunoSEQ multiplex PCR; TCRdb stores just in-frame clones and leaves some out. This sample has about 30,000 clones; around 72% occur once, and the top ten carry roughly an eighth. This CDR3 has 16 residues. The V and J ends lost 3 bases and 6 bases respectively, with 22 bases between them. CDR1 and CDR2 (germline): SGHRS, YFSETQ. The unexposed donors gave CD4+ T cells in about 2011-2018, prior to COVID-19. After nine to ten days of culture, CD4+ T cells were isolated.

Input material: CD4+ T cells from PBMCs, cultured in vitro. This clonotype was sampled from a human donor in good health. This sequence joins TRBV5-1 and TRBJ2-7, with a weak D call TRBD1 (6 bases). The CDR3 loop reads CASSSLSQGPGGEQYF. The CDR3 DNA reads as TGCGCCAGCAGCTCCCTCTCACAGGGACCGGGCGGCGAGCAGTACTTC. The variable domain in full, with the rest retrieved from reference TRBV5-1 and TRBJ2-7, is KAGVTQTPRYLIKTRGQQVTLSCSPISGHRSVSWYQQTPGQGLQFLFEYFSETQRNKGNFPGRFSGRQFSNSRSEMNVSTLELGDSALYLCASSSLSQGPGGEQYFGPGTRLTVT.